Sequencing of this T cell receptor (beta chain) was carried out in a study of response to subunit inactivated influenza vaccine. MiXCR was run by TCRdb on the RT-PCR reads, yielding one entry per CDR3 protein. The sample shows roughly 550,000 distinct CDR3 sequences, approximately 20% of them seen only once. The germline gives CDR1 ENHRY, CDR2 SYGVKD. V gave up 6 bases and J gave up 2 bases; unmatched junction bases: 6. The CDR3 covers 14 residues. These data also featured in a second study, about T cells expressing NK-cell markers. That work states: Libraries used 5'RACE template switching adding universal primer site and UMIs. Investigators obtained TCR beta repertoires from sorted CD3+CD56+NKG2C+, CD3+CD56+NKG2C- and CD3+CD56-NKG2C+ T cells.

This material consisted of CD4+ T cells sorted from PBMCs, taken approximately 13 days after vaccination. The chain is built from TRBV10-3 and TRBJ2-7; 8 bases map to TRBD1. The sequence was obtained from a man between 50 and 59 years old who received an inactivated influenza vaccine. For the CDR3, the DNA is TGTGCCATCAGGGGGGACAGGCGGACCTACGAGCAGTACTTC. This codes for CAIRGDRRTYEQYF.